The 21 T cell receptor beta chains below come from one sample, sequenced in a study of shared clonotypes between healthy human individuals. Measured with immunoSEQ multiplex PCR; TCRdb has only the in-frame clones, and not every one. The top ten hold under 30% of the sample, which has about 870,000 clones, 92% seen once. Naivety among CD8 cells was defined by CD45RO negativity and positive CCR7 selection, thereby excluding terminally differentiated effector memory CD45RA+ cells. Sequenced input: naive CD8+ T cells sorted from blood. Every receptor here comes from a man aged 30 to 39 in good health.

This chain links TRBV7-2 with TRBJ1-1, with D maybe TRBD1 (6 bases). Germline V gene lookup returns CDR1 SGHTA and CDR2 FQGNSA. Trimming took off 1 base at V and 4 bases at J, with 10 bases between the two ends. This CDR3 is 14 amino acids long. Here the CDR3 reads CASSLDRATTEAFF. CDR3 sequence (DNA): TGTGCCAGCAGCTTAGACAGGGCCACCACTGAAGCTTTCTTT.

This chain connects TRBV9 to TRBJ2-3; the D gene could be TRBD1 or TRBD2 (5 bases each). The CDR3 is made up of 16 amino acids. Germline V gene lookup returns CDR1 SGDLS and CDR2 YYNGEE. V lost 3 bases, J lost 3 bases, and 17 bases lay in between. Here the CDR3 reads CASSAGTFGLTDTQYF. In nucleotides, the CDR3 is TGTGCCAGCAGCGCCGGGACCTTCGGATTAACAGATACGCAGTATTTT.

V usage is TRBV13 and J usage is TRBJ1-2; the D gene is possibly TRBD1 (5 bases). Trimming pared 11 bases from V and 2 bases from J, leaving 15 bases between. The CDR3 runs to 13 residues. The V gene's germline CDR1 is PRHDT and CDR2 FYEKMQ (reference sequence). The CDR3 loop is CASSITGNYGYTF. CDR3 nucleotide sequence: TGTGCCTCCAGCATAACAGGCAACTATGGCTACACCTTC.

The rearrangement links TRBV9 to TRBJ1-3; 7 bases agree with TRBD1. The V segment lost 3 bases and the J segment 3 bases; nucleotides outside the gene matches: 6. Germline CDR1 SGDLS, CDR2 YYNGEE. The CDR3 is 15 residues long. CDR3 coding DNA: TGTGCCAGCAGCGATCTACAGGGGAATGGAAACACCATATATTTT. Amino acid sequence: CASSDLQGNGNTIYF.

This chain joins TRBV7-9 and TRBJ1-2; TRBD1 matches 8 bases. The ends lost 2 bases at V and 2 bases at J; junction bases unmatched: 7. The germline CDR1 and CDR2 sequences are SEHNR and FQNEAQ (reference sequence). The CDR3 totals 16 residues. CDR3 nucleotide sequence: TGTGCCAGCAGCTTATCAGGGGGCGCGAGGAACTATGGCTACACCTTC. Protein sequence: CASSLSGGARNYGYTF.

This chain links TRBV7-9 with TRBJ1-1, with unresolved D. V lost 1 base, J lost 4 bases, and 7 bases lay in between. The germline CDR1 and CDR2 sequences are SEHNR and FQNEAQ (reference sequence). The CDR3 length is 13 residues. The CDR3 spells CASSLGTVTEAFF. In nucleotides, the CDR3 is TGTGCCAGCAGCTTAGGAACGGTCACTGAAGCTTTCTTT. Supplemented by reference TRBV7-9 and TRBJ1-1, the full variable domain reads DTGVSQNPRHKITKRGQNVTFRCDPISEHNRLYWYRQTLGQGPEFLTYFQNEAQLEKSRLLSDRFSAERPKGSFSTLEIQRTEQGDSAMYLCASSLGTVTEAFFGQGTRLTVV.

The chain uses TRBV2 and TRBJ2-3; TRBD1 matches 7 bases. The CDR3 is made up of 16 amino acids. Germline trimming cut 10 bases from V and 1 base from J; bases unmatched to any gene: 14. CDR1 and CDR2 from the germline V gene are SNHLY and FYNNEI. Here the CDR3 reads CATESGQAGRTDTQYF. CDR3 nucleotides: TGTGCCACGGAATCCGGACAGGCCGGTCGCACAGATACGCAGTATTTT. The whole variable domain, remainder taken from reference TRBV2 and TRBJ2-3, is EPEVTQTPSHQVTQMGQEVILRCVPISNHLYFYWYRQILGQKVEFLVSFYNNEISEKSEIFDDQFSVERPDGSNFTLKIRSTKLEDSAMYFCATESGQAGRTDTQYFGPGTRLTVL.

This clone was recorded a few times. V and J are TRBV6-1 and TRBJ1-5; D remains ambiguous. In germline, CDR1 is MNHNS, CDR2 SASEGT. This CDR3 spans 11 amino acids. The V gene lost 6 bases and the J gene lost 7 bases, with 7 bases spanning the gap. The CDR3 DNA reads TGTGCCAGCAGCTGGACCCAGCCCCAGCATTTT. It encodes CASSWTQPQHF.

The gene calls are TRBV7-6 and TRBJ1-4; 7 bases agree with TRBD1. V dropped 2 bases and J dropped 0; count of bases not matched to a gene: 6. The CDR3 totals 17 residues. Germline V gene lookup returns CDR1 SGHVS and CDR2 FNYEAQ. The DNA of the CDR3 is TGTGCCAGCAGCTTAAGACCAGGACAGGCAACTAATGAAAAACTGTTTTTT. It specifies CASSLRPGQATNEKLFF.

The CDR3 bases are TGTGCCAGCAGTCTTAGTTCCACTGAAGCTTTCTTT. Its translation is CASSLSSTEAFF. The chain combines TRBV13 with TRBJ1-1; D is ambiguous. Between the trimmed V and J ends, which lost 6 bases and 4 bases, there was a span of 9 bases. CDR3 length equals 12 residues. Germline V CDR1 and CDR2: PRHDT, FYEKMQ (reference sequence).

The genes are TRBV28 and TRBJ2-3; D unresolved. The CDR3 consists of 13 residues. Germline CDR1 is MDHEN and CDR2 is SYDVKM. V dropped 3 bases and J dropped 1 base, with 5 bases sitting between them. Written as DNA, the CDR3 is TGTGCCAGCAGTTTTTACCGCACAGATACGCAGTATTTT. The encoded protein is CASSFYRTDTQYF.

V gene TRBV19 combines with J gene TRBJ2-7; D not resolved. The length of the CDR3 is 15 residues. The V gene's germline CDR1 is LNHDA and CDR2 SQIVND (reference sequence). The V and J ends lost 3 bases and 0 bases respectively, with 12 bases between them. CDR3 in amino acids: CASSISGSNSYEQYF. In DNA, the CDR3 is TGTGCCAGTAGTATTTCAGGCTCAAACTCCTACGAGCAGTACTTC. Full variable domain (rest looked up from reference TRBV19 and TRBJ2-7): DGGITQSPKYLFRKEGQNVTLSCEQNLNHDAMYWYRQDPGQGLRLIYYSQIVNDFQKGDIAEGYSVSREKKESFPLTVTSAQKNPTAFYLCASSISGSNSYEQYFGPGTRLTVT.

A note on this clone: Being one base from a much bigger clone, this may be a read error. V is TRBV7-6 and J is TRBJ1-3; 7 bases are a match to TRBD1. The germline V gene has CDR1 SGHVS and CDR2 FNYEAQ. The CDR3 length is 14 residues. After removal of 4 bases from V and 2 bases from J, the junction contained 2 bases not matched to a gene. CDR3 amino acids: CASSSTGTGNTIYF. The CDR3 DNA is TGTGCCAGCAGCTCGACAGGGACTGGAAACACCATATATTTT.

This chain connects TRBV14 to TRBJ2-7; D is possibly TRBD2 (5 bases). Germline lookup yields CDR1 SGHDN and CDR2 FVKESK. V gave up 3 bases and J gave up 5 bases, with 11 bases separating them. The CDR3 consists of 13 residues. As DNA, the CDR3 is TGTGCCAGCAGCCAGGCCGCCGGGAACGAGCAGTACTTC. This gives the protein CASSQAAGNEQYF.

V and J are TRBV29-1 and TRBJ2-3; 8 nucleotides match TRBD2. The germline gives CDR1 SQVTM, CDR2 ANQGSEA. Trimming cost V 7 bases and J 4 bases; bases outside gene matches: 10. This CDR3 spans 14 amino acids. CDR3 amino acids: CSAGRAGGADTQYF. The DNA of the CDR3 is TGCAGCGCCGGTAGGGCGGGAGGCGCAGATACGCAGTATTTT.

The V call is TRBV4-1, the J call TRBJ2-5; D might be TRBD1 or TRBD2, each matching 6 bases. Germline CDR1 reads MGHRA; CDR2 reads YSYEKL. The CDR3 sequence is 16 residues long. Trimming took off 4 bases at V and 1 base at J, with 16 bases between the two ends. CDR3 sequence (DNA): TGCGCCAGCAGCCGGCCCCCACAGGGACTCCAAGAGACCCAGTACTTC. Translation gives CASSRPPQGLQETQYF.

This chain uses TRBV14 with TRBJ1-5; no reliable D call. The CDR3 runs to 14 residues. V gave up 0 bases and J gave up 6 bases, with 9 bases separating them. CDR1 is SGHDN and CDR2 is FVKESK in the germline V gene. The CDR3 loop is CASSQEGWAQPQHF. CDR3 bases: TGTGCCAGCAGCCAAGAAGGTTGGGCTCAGCCCCAGCATTTT.

The V call is TRBV2, the J call TRBJ2-3, with D possibly being TRBD2 (5 bases). The CDR3 loop spans 15 amino acids. Germline V gene sequence: CDR1 SNHLY, CDR2 FYNNEI. V lost 4 bases to trimming and J lost 0 bases, with 11 bases between them. The CDR3: CASSGWETSTDTQYF. CDR3 bases: TGTGCCAGCAGTGGCTGGGAGACTAGCACAGATACGCAGTATTTT.

The chain employs TRBV9 and TRBJ2-1; 11 bases align to TRBD2. Germline loops: CDR1 SGDLS, CDR2 YYNGEE. With V trimmed by 0 bases and J by 8 bases, 10 bases remained unmatched. The CDR3 loop spans 17 amino acids. CDR3 sequence (DNA): TGTGCCAGCAGCGTAGAACCCCGAGTAGCGGGAGGGCATGAGCAGTTCTTC. As protein: CASSVEPRVAGGHEQFF.

The chain has TRBV7-9 and TRBJ2-4; D is possibly TRBD1 or TRBD2 (5 bases each). From germline, CDR1 is SEHNR and CDR2 FQNEAQ (reference sequence). The germline V and J ends were trimmed by 3 bases and 1 base, with 13 bases remaining between them. This CDR3 is built from 16 residues. The CDR3, as DNA: TGTGCCAGCAGCTTGGGGACCGGGGAGGCCAAAAACATTCAGTACTTC. Amino acid sequence: CASSLGTGEAKNIQYF.

The rearrangement links TRBV7-9 to TRBJ2-7, with no clear D. The CDR3 extends over 13 amino acids. The germline CDR1 and CDR2 sequences are SEHNR and FQNEAQ (reference sequence). V was clipped by 4 bases and J by 4 bases, with 11 bases between them. This chain's CDR3 is CASSSILRYEQYF. Written as DNA, the CDR3 is TGTGCCAGCAGCTCGATCCTCCGTTACGAGCAGTACTTC.